Listed below are T cell receptor beta chains from one sample, sequenced in a study of radiotherapy plus CTLA-4 blockade in lung cancer. The repertoire was sequenced with immunoSEQ multiplex PCR; TCRdb's copy has only in-frame clones and lacks some. The sample records about 80,000 clones, more than 75% being singletons. The source material was peripheral blood, sampled from a patient treated with radiotherapy plus ipilimumab. Every receptor here comes from a human donor with non-small cell lung cancer who had stable disease on radiotherapy plus ipilimumab. Each CDR3 is given with its conserved first and last residue. A D gene is named only where the DNA matches it firmly. Clone sizes are given selectively: once, few, many, or a class where the clone is expanded.

J gene	clone size	V gene	D gene	CDR3 DNA	CDR3 protein
TRBJ2-1	.	TRBV19	TRBD2	TGTGCCAGTAGTATCAGCGGGAGGGCTTCCAATGAGCAGTTCTTC	CASSISGRASNEQFF
TRBJ2-3	.	TRBV19	.	TGTGCCAGTAGTACCCTTACTCAGGGATACGCAGATACGCAGTATTTT	CASSTLTQGYADTQYF
TRBJ2-1	.	TRBV7-3	.	TGTGCCAGCAGCCCTACGCGGGCGTACAATGAGCAGTTCTTC	CASSPTRAYNEQFF
TRBJ1-5	.	TRBV6-5	.	TGTGCCAGCACCTCCGGGGGGAGTCAGCCCCAGCATTTT	CASTSGGSQPQHF
TRBJ2-7	.	TRBV7-8	TRBD2	TGTGCCAGCAGCTTAGCGAGGCTAGCGGAAACCTACGAGCAGTACTTC	CASSLARLAETYEQYF
TRBJ1-6	.	TRBV25-1	.	TGTGCCAGCAGTGAAGAGCAGAGGTTGGATTCACCCCTCCACTTT	CASSEEQRLDSPLHF
TRBJ1-1	.	TRBV7-9	.	TGTGCCAGCAGCCCTGGGGGCGCGGGGGACGCTGAAGCTTTCTTT	CASSPGGAGDAEAFF
TRBJ1-1	.	TRBV30	.	TGTGCCTGGAGTGTACAGACAGGCCTCATGAACACTGAAGCTTTCTTT	CAWSVQTGLMNTEAFF
TRBJ2-3	.	TRBV7-6	.	TGTGCCAGCAGCACAGGGTTGGATACGCAGTATTTT	CASSTGLDTQYF
TRBJ2-7	.	TRBV5-1	TRBD1	TGCGCCAGCAGCCACACGGGACAGATGTCCTACGAGCAGTACTTC	CASSHTGQMSYEQYF
TRBJ2-2	.	TRBV11-2	TRBD1	TGTGCCAGCAGCTTAGATGGACAGGGTTGGGGTGCCGGGGAGCTGTTTTTT	CASSLDGQGWGAGELFF
TRBJ2-7	.	TRBV5-1	.	TGCGCCAGCAGCTTGGCGGGACTCGGCTCCTACGAGCAGTACTTC	CASSLAGLGSYEQYF
TRBJ2-2	once	TRBV9	TRBD2	TGTGCCAGCAGCGGAACTAGCGGGTACACCGGGGAGCTGTTTTTT	CASSGTSGYTGELFF
TRBJ2-5	.	TRBV19	.	TGTGCCAGTGGGGGCCGACAAGAGACCCAGTACTTC	CASGGRQETQYF
TRBJ2-3	.	TRBV19	TRBD2	TGTGCCAGTAGCCCGAGGACTAGCGGGGGTTCGACAGATACGCAGTATTTT	CASSPRTSGGSTDTQYF
TRBJ1-1	.	TRBV18	.	TGTGCCAGCTCACCACCCGGGGTCTCGAACACTGAAGCTTTCTTT	CASSPPGVSNTEAFF
TRBJ2-3	.	TRBV5-6	.	TGTGCCAGCAGCTTGGCCACGGGGAGCGTTACAGATACGCAGTATTTT	CASSLATGSVTDTQYF
TRBJ2-5	.	TRBV5-7	TRBD1	TGTGCCAGCAGCTTGGCCGGACAGGGTGGAGAGACCCAGTACTTC	CASSLAGQGGETQYF
TRBJ2-3	.	TRBV14	.	TGTGCCAGCAGCCTTTGGCAGGGATTCACAGATACGCAGTATTTT	CASSLWQGFTDTQYF
TRBJ1-1	.	TRBV5-1	.	TGCGCCAGCAGCTCTTTGGCGAGGGACACTGAAGCTTTCTTT	CASSSLARDTEAFF
TRBJ1-6	.	TRBV18	.	TGTGCCAGCTCACCAAGGGTGAACGCGGAGGGTTCACCCCTCCACTTT	CASSPRVNAEGSPLHF
TRBJ2-3	.	TRBV5-4	TRBD2	TGTGCCAGCAGCCCGGGACTAGCGGGACCTACATACTCTAGCACAGATACGCAGTATTTT	CASSPGLAGPTYSSTDTQYF
TRBJ2-5	.	TRBV5-1	.	TGCGCCAGCAGCCAAGCGGGCCAAGAGACCCAGTACTTC	CASSQAGQETQYF
TRBJ2-1	.	TRBV19	TRBD2	TGTGCCAGTACCCTGGGACTAGCGGGAGGGATGGGCGGCGAGCAGTTCTTC	CASTLGLAGGMGGEQFF
TRBJ2-7	once	TRBV29-1	TRBD2	TGCAGCGTTGAAGAGCGGCGGGGGGCAGCCTACGAGCAGTACTTC	CSVEERRGAAYEQYF
TRBJ1-6	.	TRBV2	TRBD1	TGTGCCGTAATTTCTGACAGGGGCAATTCACCCCTCCACTTT	CAVISDRGNSPLHF
TRBJ2-3	.	TRBV2	TRBD2	TGTGCCAGCAGTGAAGCCGCTAGCGGGATCACAGATACGCAGTATTTT	CASSEAASGITDTQYF
TRBJ2-7	few	TRBV6-1	.	TGTGCCAGCAGAACCTACGAGCAGTACTTC	CASRTYEQYF